One sample yielded the 7 T cell receptor beta chains listed below, sequenced in a study of blood T cell repertoires in COVID-19. The repertoire was sequenced with immunoSEQ multiplex PCR; TCRdb's copy has only in-frame clones and lacks some. The data hold approximately 200,000 clones, with roughly nine tenths observed a single time. The material sequenced was PBMCs or T cells enriched from blood (not recorded which). The receptors derive from a woman younger than 30 in a cohort exposed to, infected with or recovered from COVID-19 (not recorded which).

The gene calls are TRBV7-9 and TRBJ2-1, with D tentatively TRBD2 (5 bases). The V gene's germline CDR1 is SEHNR and CDR2 FQNEAQ (reference sequence). Deletions cut 3 bases from V and 4 bases from J, with 10 bases between. This CDR3 region has 14 residues. Written as DNA, the CDR3 is TGTGCCAGCAGCTTTCTCGGACTGTACAATGAGCAGTTCTTC. It translates to CASSFLGLYNEQFF.

CDR3 in amino acids: CASSYTVRTTNTEAFF. In DNA form, the CDR3 reads TGTGCCAGCAGTTACACTGTTAGGACAACGAACACTGAAGCTTTCTTT. The chain joins TRBV6-6 to TRBJ1-1; tentatively, D is TRBD1 (5 bases). Trimming took 2 bases from V and 1 from J, leaving 14 bases between them. CDR1 is MNHNY, CDR2 SVGAGI, per germline (reference sequence). The CDR3 loop spans 16 amino acids.

The chain uses TRBV6-5 and TRBJ1-5, with D perhaps TRBD1 (6 bases). Trimming took 5 bases from V and 2 from J, leaving 10 bases between them. This CDR3 has 14 amino acids. CDR1 is MNHEY, CDR2 SVGAGI, per germline. The chain's CDR3 is CASSTGYRNQPQHF. The DNA for the CDR3 is TGTGCCAGCAGTACAGGGTATCGCAATCAGCCCCAGCATTTT.

This chain connects TRBV6-1 to TRBJ2-3; TRBD1 matches 8 bases. The CDR3 runs to 15 residues. V shed 2 bases, J shed 1 base, and the junction held 2 bases outside the gene matches. Germline V lookup: CDR1 MNHNS, CDR2 SASEGT. CDR3 nucleotide sequence: TGTGCCAGCAGTGAACAGGGGGCGGGCACAGATACGCAGTATTTT. Translating gives CASSEQGAGTDTQYF.

The sample holds one count of this clone. The V call is TRBV5-4, the J call TRBJ1-2; the D is unclear. The CDR3 is 14 amino acids. Trimming removed 4 bases at V and 8 bases at J, with 18 bases between. Per germline, CDR1 SGHNT and CDR2 YYREEE (reference sequence). The CDR3 sequence: CASSPPGGIEGYTF. The CDR3 DNA is TGTGCCAGCAGCCCCCCTGGAGGGATCGAGGGCTACACCTTC. Based on the CDR3 plus reference TRBV5-4 and TRBJ1-2, the full variable domain is ETGVTQSPTHLIKTRGQQVTLRCSSQSGHNTVSWYQQALGQGPQFIFQYYREEENGRGNFPPRFSGLQFPNYSSELNVNALELDDSALYLCASSPPGGIEGYTFGSGTRLTVV.

About this clone itself: The sample carries other DNA sequences with the same CDR3. The chain combines TRBV18 with TRBJ1-2; D remains ambiguous. This CDR3 is 13 amino acids long. V dropped 2 bases and J dropped 2 bases, with 6 bases sitting between them. Germline loops: CDR1 KGHSH, CDR2 LQKENI. The CDR3 DNA is TGTGCCAGCTCACCAGGAGGGAACTATGGCTACACCTTC. Translating it yields CASSPGGNYGYTF.

The chain joins TRBV11-2 to TRBJ2-3, with 7 bases lining up with TRBD1. Trimming cost V 3 bases and J 2 bases; bases outside gene matches: 11. The germline gives CDR1 SGHAT, CDR2 FQNNGV. There are 17 residues in the CDR3. The CDR3 DNA sequence: TGTGCCAGCAGCTTTCGCAACCGGGACAGATACACAGATACGCAGTATTTT. Its translation: CASSFRNRDRYTDTQYF.